Listed here is a single T cell receptor beta chain. A process of 5'RACE template switching, which added a universal primer site and UMIs, was used to make TCR cDNA. TCRdb used MiXCR to reprocess the 5' RACE reads, holding one entry per CDR3 protein. The repertoire holds approximately 96,000 distinct CDR3 sequences, with over 8% as singletons. This sample stems from a study of T cells after yellow fever vaccination. Study-wide points: The bulk population could contribute abundant contaminating clonotypes to FACS-sorted repertoires. Clonotypes found in both CD4 and CD8 compartments made up a small share.

In germline, CDR1 is MGHRA, CDR2 YSYEKL. Unmatched junction bases numbered 7, after V lost 4 bases and J lost 7 bases. This CDR3 region has 14 residues. The V and J genes are TRBV4-1 and TRBJ2-3; TRBD1 matches at 8 bases. The sequence came from a young man who received the YFV17D yellow fever vaccine. This specimen was CD8+ T cells not binding an NS4B(214-222) dextramer, sorted from PBMCs, taken around 14 days after the first yellow fever vaccination. This chain's CDR3 is CASSPRQGRNTQYF. CDR3 coding DNA: TGCGCCAGCAGCCCCCGACAGGGGAGGAATACGCAGTATTTT.